The rows below give T cell receptor beta chains drawn from one sample of a study of cytomegalovirus exposure and HLA in healthy donors. Measured with immunoSEQ multiplex PCR; TCRdb has only the in-frame clones, and not every one. The table has roughly 180,000 clones, over 65% seen once. Material: PBMCs. Source of these receptors: a woman aged 25-40 years in good health and CMV-seropositive. Both conserved end residues are part of each CDR3. Each record gives: D gene, V gene, clone size, J gene, CDR3 protein, CDR3 DNA. D genes are given only for firm matches. Size tells how often a clone was seen (once, few, many) or the class of an expanded clone, and some rows leave it out.

>.|TRBV29-1|.|TRBJ1-1
CSVERGSTRYTEAFF
TGCAGCGTTGAAAGGGGTTCCACCCGCTACACTGAAGCTTTCTTT
>TRBD2|TRBV5-1|.|TRBJ2-1
CASSLAAGGGNEQFF
TGCGCCAGCAGCTTGGCAGCGGGAGGAGGTAATGAGCAGTTCTTC
>.|TRBV11-2|.|TRBJ2-7
CASSLEYDRSYEQYF
TGTGCCAGCAGCTTAGAATACGACAGGAGCTACGAGCAGTACTTC
>.|TRBV28|.|TRBJ2-3
CASSFRQVSTDTQYF
TGTGCCAGCAGTTTCAGGCAGGTTAGCACAGATACGCAGTATTTT
>TRBD1|TRBV5-1|.|TRBJ2-1
CASSLVGQGVNEQFF
TGCGCCAGCAGCTTGGTGGGACAGGGGGTCAATGAGCAGTTCTTC
>.|TRBV6-5|.|TRBJ1-2
CASSPGGLGYTF
TGTGCCAGCAGTCCCGGGGGACTGGGCTACACCTTC
>.|TRBV14|.|TRBJ2-3
CASRRTSTDTQYF
TGTGCCAGCAGAAGAACTAGCACAGATACGCAGTATTTT
>.|TRBV2|.|TRBJ1-1
CASKEGRTVNTEAFF
TGTGCCAGCAAAGAGGGTCGGACTGTGAACACTGAAGCTTTCTTT
>TRBD2|TRBV7-3|few|TRBJ2-3
CASSLLAGGAADTQYF
TGTGCCAGCAGCTTACTGGCGGGAGGGGCCGCAGATACGCAGTATTTT
>.|TRBV6-8|once|TRBJ2-1
CASSYTTGPVHNEQFF
TGTGCCAGCAGTTACACAACAGGGCCAGTACACAATGAGCAGTTCTTC
>TRBD1|TRBV19|once|TRBJ1-5
CASRKSGTEYSNQPQHF
TGTGCCAGTAGAAAGTCCGGGACAGAGTATAGCAATCAGCCCCAGCATTTT
>TRBD1|TRBV27|.|TRBJ2-7
CASSSGTGGYEQYF
TGTGCCAGCAGTTCTGGGACAGGGGGCTACGAGCAGTACTTC
>TRBD1|TRBV27|.|TRBJ2-1
CASSSGTGSYNEQFF
TGTGCCAGCAGTTCCGGGACAGGGTCCTACAATGAGCAGTTCTTC
>.|TRBV5-1|once|TRBJ2-3
CASSPVWTDTQYF
TGCGCCAGCAGCCCGGTGTGGACAGATACGCAGTATTTT
>.|TRBV30|.|TRBJ2-7
CAWSPGSYEQYF
TGTGCCTGGAGTCCAGGCTCCTACGAGCAGTACTTC
>.|TRBV5-6|.|TRBJ1-2
CASSPMNYGYTF
TGTGCCAGCAGCCCTATGAACTATGGCTACACCTTC
>.|TRBV9|.|TRBJ1-3
CASSVPGNTIYF
TGTGCCAGCAGCGTACCAGGAAACACCATATATTTT
>.|TRBV12-5|.|TRBJ1-5
CASGPDSSQPQHF
TGTGCTAGTGGTCCTGACTCTAGTCAGCCCCAGCATTTT
>.|TRBV28|.|TRBJ2-5
CASSRPSYRGGSETQYF
TGTGCCAGCAGTCGCCCGTCGTATCGTGGGGGGTCGGAGACCCAGTACTTC
>.|TRBV15|.|TRBJ2-7
CATSRFPQTGYEQYF
TGTGCCACCAGCAGATTTCCACAAACAGGGTACGAGCAGTACTTC
>.|TRBV11-3|few|TRBJ2-2
CASSLDGGKGGELFF
TGTGCCAGCAGCTTAGATGGGGGGAAAGGAGGGGAGCTGTTTTTT
>TRBD1|TRBV5-1|.|TRBJ1-4
CASSIGTGGDEKLFF
TGCGCCAGCAGCATCGGGACAGGGGGGGATGAAAAACTGTTTTTT
>TRBD1|TRBV2|few|TRBJ2-7
CARGDRAYEQYF
TGTGCCAGAGGGGACAGGGCGTACGAGCAGTACTTC
>.|TRBV10-1|.|TRBJ1-5
CASSDALHQPQHF
TGCGCCAGCAGTGATGCACTACATCAGCCCCAGCATTTT
>TRBD1|TRBV5-4|.|TRBJ1-2
CASSPGQGLANYGYTF
TGTGCCAGCAGCCCCGGACAGGGCTTAGCTAACTATGGCTACACCTTC
>.|TRBV2|.|TRBJ1-1
CASSVGQKNTEAFF
TGTGCCAGCAGTGTCGGACAGAAAAACACTGAAGCTTTCTTT
>.|TRBV28|.|TRBJ2-7
CASTGLLGEQYF
TGTGCCAGTACGGGACTCCTCGGCGAGCAGTACTTC
>.|TRBV4-1|.|TRBJ2-1
CASSQGGRATYNEQFF
TGCGCCAGCAGCCAAGGCGGCAGGGCCACCTACAATGAGCAGTTCTTC
>TRBD2|TRBV10-3|.|TRBJ2-3
CATGRPGGSDTQYF
TGTGCCACCGGCAGGCCGGGAGGATCAGATACGCAGTATTTT
>.|TRBV19|.|TRBJ1-1
CASRGGSGTEAFF
TGTGCCAGTAGGGGGGGATCGGGCACTGAAGCTTTCTTT
>.|TRBV5-4|.|TRBJ1-2
CASSLDADGYGYTF
TGTGCCAGCAGCTTGGATGCGGATGGCTATGGCTACACCTTC
>TRBD1|TRBV6-1|.|TRBJ1-5
CASSAGQGLYQPQHF
TGTGCCAGCAGTGCCGGACAGGGTTTATATCAGCCCCAGCATTTT
>TRBD2|TRBV28|.|TRBJ2-7
CASSSSGTRSYEQYF
TGTGCCAGCAGTTCCTCCGGGACTAGATCCTACGAGCAGTACTTC
>.|TRBV4-2|.|TRBJ2-2
CASSPRGSTAGELFF
TGTGCCAGCAGTCCTAGGGGCTCGACGGCCGGGGAGCTGTTTTTT
>TRBD1|TRBV30|.|TRBJ2-7
CAFGTAYEQYF
TGTGCCTTTGGGACAGCCTACGAGCAGTACTTC
>.|TRBV30|.|TRBJ1-2
CARSSDSNYGYTF
TGTGCCCGTAGCTCGGACAGTAACTATGGCTACACCTTC
>TRBD1|TRBV7-9|.|TRBJ2-1
CASIGTGGSYNEQFF
TGTGCCAGCATTGGGACAGGGGGCTCCTACAATGAGCAGTTCTTC
>TRBD1|TRBV18|.|TRBJ2-1
CASSPDRDSYNEQFF
TGTGCCAGCTCACCAGACCGGGACAGCTACAATGAGCAGTTCTTC
>.|TRBV6-4|.|TRBJ1-2
CASSAETGALYGYTF
TGTGCCAGCAGTGCTGAGACAGGTGCACTCTATGGCTACACCTTC
>.|TRBV6-5|.|TRBJ2-1
CASSHPPTYNEQFF
TGTGCCAGCAGTCACCCTCCGACATACAATGAGCAGTTCTTC
>.|TRBV30|.|TRBJ1-1
CAWSVFWQGILGTEAFF
TGTGCCTGGAGTGTCTTTTGGCAGGGAATTTTAGGTACTGAAGCTTTCTTT
>.|TRBV18|.|TRBJ2-1
CASSPRAGRDEQFF
TGTGCCAGCTCACCACGGGCGGGACGGGATGAGCAGTTCTTC
>TRBD1|TRBV5-4|.|TRBJ2-5
CASSGQQGQPEETQYF
TGTGCCAGCAGCGGCCAACAGGGACAGCCAGAAGAGACCCAGTACTTC
>.|TRBV4-2|.|TRBJ2-1
CASSQDRPGSYNEQFF
TGTGCCAGCAGCCAAGATCGGCCAGGCTCCTACAATGAGCAGTTCTTC
>TRBD2|TRBV28|.|TRBJ2-7
CASSSPSGYEQYF
TGTGCCAGCAGTTCTCCTAGCGGCTACGAGCAGTACTTC
>TRBD1|TRBV5-4|.|TRBJ2-2
CASSLDLTGGHTGELFF
TGTGCCAGCAGCTTGGACCTGACAGGGGGCCATACCGGGGAGCTGTTTTTT
>TRBD2|TRBV7-2|.|TRBJ2-1
CASKFGTSGYNEQFF
TGTGCCAGCAAATTCGGGACTAGCGGATACAATGAGCAGTTCTTC
>.|TRBV5-4|.|TRBJ2-1
CASSSNREFDEQFF
TGTGCCAGCAGCTCAAACAGGGAGTTTGATGAGCAGTTCTTC